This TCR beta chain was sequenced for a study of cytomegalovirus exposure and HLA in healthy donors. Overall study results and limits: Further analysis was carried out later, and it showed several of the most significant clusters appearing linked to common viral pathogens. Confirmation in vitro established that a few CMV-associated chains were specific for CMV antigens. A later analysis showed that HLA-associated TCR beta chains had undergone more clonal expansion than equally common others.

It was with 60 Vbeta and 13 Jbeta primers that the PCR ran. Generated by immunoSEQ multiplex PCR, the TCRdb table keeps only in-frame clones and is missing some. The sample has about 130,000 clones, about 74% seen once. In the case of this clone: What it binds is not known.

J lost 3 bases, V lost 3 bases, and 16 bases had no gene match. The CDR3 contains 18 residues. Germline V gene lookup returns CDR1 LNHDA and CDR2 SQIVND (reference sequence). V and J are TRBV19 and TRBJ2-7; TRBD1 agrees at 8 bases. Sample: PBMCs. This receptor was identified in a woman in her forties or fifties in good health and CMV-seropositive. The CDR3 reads CASSMRSSMTGDVYEQYF. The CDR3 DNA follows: TGTGCCAGTAGTATGCGATCATCAATGACAGGGGACGTCTACGAGCAGTACTTC.